Listed here are 19 T cell receptor beta chains from one sample, sequenced in a study of shared clonotypes between healthy human individuals. Clones were sequenced by immunoSEQ multiplex PCR, and TCRdb holds only the in-frame ones, with some missing. The sample has some 2 million clones, approximately 95% seen once. Sample: naive CD4+ T cells sorted from blood. Subset reported: CD45RA+ positively selected. The receptors shown here come from a man aged 18 to 35 in good health.

A single count supports this clone. This chain links TRBV5-6 with TRBJ1-3; D uncertain. V was shortened by 1 base and J by 0 bases, with 14 bases between the two germline ends. This CDR3 is 17 amino acids long. Per germline, CDR1 SGHDT and CDR2 YYEEEE. DNA of the CDR3: TGTGCCAGCAGCTTGCGGGCAGGATCCTTCTCTGGAAACACCATATATTTT. Translated, it gives CASSLRAGSFSGNTIYF.

This clone occurred a few times. The CDR3 nucleotides read TGTGCCAGCAGGGGGACAGGGAACCAAGAGACCCAGTACTTC. It translates to CASRGTGNQETQYF. V gene TRBV28 combines with J gene TRBJ2-5; 9 bases map to TRBD1. Per germline, CDR1 MDHEN and CDR2 SYDVKM. The CDR3 totals 14 residues. The ends lost 6 bases at V and 0 bases at J; junction bases unmatched: 2.

The chain recombines TRBV6-1 with TRBJ1-1; D is unclear. This CDR3 is 14 amino acids long. Per germline, CDR1 MNHNS and CDR2 SASEGT. Trimming took 5 bases from V and 4 from J, leaving 14 bases between them. This CDR3 is CASSSRTGSTEAFF. The CDR3 DNA is TGTGCCAGCAGTTCCCGGACGGGCTCCACTGAAGCTTTCTTT.

The chain links TRBV7-3 to TRBJ1-1; the D gene is possibly TRBD1 (5 bases). This CDR3 spans 13 amino acids. Germline loops: CDR1 SGHTA, CDR2 FQGTGA. The V and J ends lost 5 bases and 8 bases respectively, with 15 bases between them. This CDR3 reads CASSQGATGEAFF. In DNA form, the CDR3 reads TGTGCCAGCAGCCAAGGGGCAACAGGAGAAGCTTTCTTT.

The CDR3 here is CASSDLASGRLYEQYF. The CDR3 DNA sequence: TGTGCCAGCAGTGATCTGGCTAGCGGGAGACTTTACGAGCAGTACTTC. The chain links TRBV6-1 to TRBJ2-7, with 10 positions matching TRBD2. The J segment lost 4 bases and the V segment lost 3 bases, leaving 9 bases of the junction unmatched. The CDR3 totals 16 residues. CDR1 is MNHNS, CDR2 SASEGT, per germline.

J is TRBJ1-6 and V is TRBV5-6; D possibly corresponds to TRBD1 (6 bases). CDR1 is SGHDT and CDR2 is YYEEEE in the germline V gene. CDR3 size: 16 residues. Trimming took 4 bases from V and 1 from J, leaving 12 bases between them. CDR3 sequence reads: CASSPDRTSYNSPLHF. CDR3 nucleotide sequence: TGTGCCAGCAGCCCCGACAGGACTTCCTATAATTCACCCCTCCACTTT.

As concerns this clone: Other DNA sequences in this sample translate to the same CDR3. The chain joins TRBV30 to TRBJ1-1; D is uncertain. This CDR3 has 14 amino acids. V dropped 0 bases and J dropped 1 base, with 9 bases sitting between them. Germline-derived CDR1 and CDR2 are GTSNPN and SVGIG (reference sequence). The CDR3, as DNA: TGTGCCTGGAGTGTACTACGAGGGAACACTGAAGCTTTCTTT. Encoded protein: CAWSVLRGNTEAFF.

CDR3 region: CASRQGITLNTEAFF. The CDR3 DNA is TGTGCCTCCCGACAGGGGATCACCTTGAACACTGAAGCTTTCTTT. The chain combines TRBV10-3 with TRBJ1-1, with 8 positions matching TRBD1. With 11 bases clipped from V and 0 bases from J, the junction kept 11 bases outside the gene matches. This CDR3 has 15 residues. Germline V gene data show CDR1 as ENHRY and CDR2 as SYGVKD.

With regard to this clone: Given a much more abundant clone one base away, this may be a read error. The same CDR3 arises from other DNA sequences in this sample as well. V gene TRBV5-6 combines with J gene TRBJ1-5; no definite D call. V was shortened by 0 bases and J by 1 base, with 2 bases between the two germline ends. This CDR3 comprises 13 residues. Germline-derived CDR1 and CDR2 are SGHDT and YYEEEE. CDR3 in DNA: TGTGCCAGCAGCTTGGGGAGCAATCAGCCCCAGCATTTT. It translates to CASSLGSNQPQHF.

This clone was detected once. Other nucleotide sequences in the sample specify the same CDR3. The rearrangement uses TRBV5-4 and TRBJ2-3; D is perhaps TRBD1 or TRBD2 (6 bases each). Per the germline V gene, CDR1 is SGHNT and CDR2 is YYREEE (reference sequence). There are 15 residues in the CDR3. Trimming pared 0 bases from V and 1 base from J, leaving 9 bases between. In DNA, the CDR3 is TGTGCCAGCAGCTTGGCCGGGGGCGGCACAGATACGCAGTATTTT. This translates into CASSLAGGGTDTQYF. The complete variable domain, with remaining parts taken from reference TRBV5-4 and TRBJ2-3, reads ETGVTQSPTHLIKTRGQQVTLRCSSQSGHNTVSWYQQALGQGPQFIFQYYREEENGRGNFPPRFSGLQFPNYSSELNVNALELDDSALYLCASSLAGGGTDTQYFGPGTRLTVL.

The chain is built from TRBV7-2 and TRBJ1-2; tentatively, D is TRBD1 (6 bases). The CDR3 has 13 amino acids. The V end lost 6 bases, the J end lost 5 bases, and 13 bases lay between the germline ends. Germline CDR1 SGHTA, CDR2 FQGNSA. CDR3 in DNA: TGTGCCAGCAGGGCCGGGACAAATTATGGCTACACCTTC. Its translation: CASRAGTNYGYTF.

The rearrangement uses TRBV5-4 and TRBJ1-6; D gene uncertain. Trimming took 3 bases from V and 9 from J, leaving 16 bases between them. The CDR3 is 15 residues long. Germline CDR1 and CDR2: SGHNT and YYREEE (reference sequence). CDR3 protein: CASSSAGSNSSPLHF. CDR3 in DNA: TGTGCCAGCAGCTCCGCCGGGAGTAATAGTTCACCCCTCCACTTT. The full variable domain, its missing parts supplied by reference TRBV5-4 and TRBJ1-6, is ETGVTQSPTHLIKTRGQQVTLRCSSQSGHNTVSWYQQALGQGPQFIFQYYREEENGRGNFPPRFSGLQFPNYSSELNVNALELDDSALYLCASSSAGSNSSPLHFGNGTRLTVT.

CDR3 amino acids: CASSGGRIYEQYF. For the CDR3, the DNA is TGTGCCAGCTCGGGGGGCAGGATCTACGAGCAGTACTTC. The chain employs TRBV25-1 and TRBJ2-7; weak D call: TRBD2 (7 bases). Germline loops: CDR1 MGHDK, CDR2 SYGVNS. V gave up 8 bases and J gave up 3 bases, with 14 bases separating them. CDR3 size: 13 residues.

With respect to this clone: The sample carries other DNA sequences with the same CDR3. This chain connects TRBV6-5 to TRBJ2-6; D remains ambiguous. The CDR3 consists of 16 residues. V dropped 0 bases and J dropped 0 bases, with 6 bases sitting between them. The V gene's germline CDR1 is MNHEY and CDR2 SVGAGI. The CDR3 reads CASSYSSPSGANVLTF. The CDR3 DNA reads TGTGCCAGCAGTTACTCGAGCCCCTCTGGGGCCAACGTCCTGACTTTC.

The CDR3 nucleotides read TGTGCCAGCAGTAGAGCCCAGGAACAGCCCCAGCATTTT. Its translation: CASSRAQEQPQHF. J is TRBJ1-5 and V is TRBV6-5; D gene ambiguous. Germline loops: CDR1 MNHEY, CDR2 SVGAGI. The CDR3 has 13 residues. The V gene lost 5 bases and the J gene lost 7 bases, with 12 bases spanning the gap.

The chain uses TRBV4-3 and TRBJ1-6, with D unresolved. This CDR3 spans 16 amino acids. Trimming shortened V by 0 bases and J by 7 bases, and 13 bases separated the two germline ends. From germline, CDR1 is LGHNA and CDR2 YSLEER. In nucleotides, the CDR3 is TGCGCCAGCAGCCAAGACCATTCGGGTTCCAATTCACCCCTCCACTTT. It specifies CASSQDHSGSNSPLHF.

The chain is built from TRBV7-2 and TRBJ2-1; 10 bases line up with TRBD2. This CDR3 is 17 amino acids long. The germline CDR1 and CDR2 sequences are SGHTA and FQGNSA. The J segment lost 4 bases and the V segment lost 5 bases, leaving 11 bases of the junction unmatched. The DNA for the CDR3 is TGTGCCAGCAGCCCTAGAGCGGGAGGGCCCGGGTACAATGAGCAGTTCTTC. Its protein is CASSPRAGGPGYNEQFF.

The CDR3 nucleotides read TGTGCCAGCAGCACCGGGACTAGCTCGGAGCAGTTCTTC. Protein sequence: CASSTGTSSEQFF. This rearrangement joins TRBV5-4 to TRBJ2-1; 9 bases fit TRBD2. The CDR3 is 13 amino acids. CDR1 and CDR2 (germline): SGHNT, YYREEE (reference sequence). V shed 4 bases, J shed 10 bases, and the junction held 6 bases outside the gene matches.

This chain links TRBV10-3 with TRBJ2-3, with no clear D. Germline V CDR1 and CDR2: ENHRY, SYGVKD. The length of the CDR3 is 16 residues. The V end lost 0 bases, the J end lost 0 bases, and 10 bases lay between the germline ends. CDR3 coding DNA: TGTGCCATCAGTGAGTCGATGGGGTCTAGCACAGATACGCAGTATTTT. This codes for CAISESMGSSTDTQYF.